Listed below are T cell receptor beta chains from one sample, sequenced in a study of T-cell reconstitution after alpha-beta-depleted transplantation in children. TCRdb reprocessed the PCR reads with MiXCR, giving one entry per CDR3 protein. The profile covers 200,000 or so distinct CDR3 sequences, with 5% to 7.5% appearing a single time and around 4.3% taken by the ten largest. Material: PBMCs, obtained before TCRalphabeta/CD19-depleted stem cell transplant. The receptors were gathered from a girl under three years old with combined immunodeficiency, due to receive a stem cell transplant. Both conserved end residues are part of each CDR3. Each record gives: V gene, J gene, clone size, D gene, CDR3 DNA, CDR3 protein. The D gene is left open where the match is weak. Only part of the rows carry a size: once, few, many, or a class if the clone is expanded.

TRBV28	TRBJ2-7	many	TRBD2	TGTGCCAGCAGTTCTCTCGGACTAGCGTTCAACGAGCAGTACTTC	CASSSLGLAFNEQYF
TRBV18	TRBJ2-3	many	TRBD2	TGTGCCAGCTCACCTAGCGGGAGGGCCAGTGATACGCAGTATTTT	CASSPSGRASDTQYF
TRBV4-2	TRBJ2-2	many	-	TGTGCCAGCAGCCAAGCGAGGTGGGACACCGGGGAGCTGTTTTTT	CASSQARWDTGELFF
TRBV12-3/TRBV12-4	TRBJ2-2	many	-	TGTGCCAGCATTGGGGGAGCGCGGTACACCGGGGAGCTGTTTTTT	CASIGGARYTGELFF
TRBV6-4	TRBJ2-3	many	TRBD2	TGTGCCAGCGCCGACCAACCCCTAGCGGGGGGGAATAATGCCACAGATACGCAGTATTTT	CASADQPLAGGNNATDTQYF
TRBV6-1	TRBJ2-1	many	TRBD2	TGTGCCAGCATTGAACTAGCGGGGGAGTACAATGAGCAGTTCTTC	CASIELAGEYNEQFF
TRBV24-1	TRBJ2-7	-	TRBD1	TGTGCCACCAGTGATGCGGGACAGGGGGCCCCCTACGAGCAGTACTTC	CATSDAGQGAPYEQYF
TRBV6-1	TRBJ2-7	many	TRBD1	TGTGCCAGCCAGGGGACAGGGCCATCGAGGAGTTCATGGCCCTACGAGCAGTACTTC	CASQGTGPSRSSWPYEQYF
TRBV12-3/TRBV12-4	TRBJ2-3	many	-	TGTGCCAGCAGTTTAGTCGGTCGAGGGGTGGATACGCAGTATTTT	CASSLVGRGVDTQYF
TRBV25-1	TRBJ1-4	many	-	TGTGCTAAAGATCGACACGGAGCAACTAATGAAAAACTGTTTTTT	CAKDRHGATNEKLFF
TRBV5-1	TRBJ2-3	many	-	TGCGCCAGCAGCCGGGGGCTAGTAGGTTCGGATACGCAGTATTTT	CASSRGLVGSDTQYF
TRBV4-3	TRBJ2-1	many	-	TGCGCCAGCAGCCAAGATCGGTTGGGCTCCTACAATGAGCAGTTCTTC	CASSQDRLGSYNEQFF
TRBV20-1	TRBJ1-5	-	-	TGCAGTGCTAGAGATGGGCTCCCGGGGCCGATCCTCAATCAGCCCCAGCATTTT	CSARDGLPGPILNQPQHF
TRBV7-9	TRBJ1-2	-	-	TGTGCCAGCAGCTTAGAGGCAGGGTGGGGCTACACCTTC	CASSLEAGWGYTF
TRBV3-1	TRBJ2-3	many	-	TGTGCCAGCAGCCAAGGGCAGCAATACACAGATACGCAGTATTTT	CASSQGQQYTDTQYF
TRBV7-9	TRBJ2-1	few	TRBD1	TGTGCCAGCAGCTTCACGCAGGGACAGCATGAGCAGTTCTTC	CASSFTQGQHEQFF
TRBV28	TRBJ2-7	many	TRBD2	TGTGCCAGCACCCCCGGACTAGCGGGAGCCTACGAGCAGTACTTC	CASTPGLAGAYEQYF
TRBV12-3/TRBV12-4	TRBJ1-4	many	-	TGTGCCAGCAGTAAAGGAAACCTCCAGAATGAAAAACTGTTTTTT	CASSKGNLQNEKLFF
TRBV15	TRBJ1-5	many	-	TGTGCCACCAGCAGAGATATCGGGGGGTTCGGGCAGCCCCAGCATTTT	CATSRDIGGFGQPQHF
TRBV20-1	TRBJ2-5	many	-	TGCAGTGCTACAACTAGGCATGGGGAAAGAGGAGAGACCCAGTACTTC	CSATTRHGERGETQYF
TRBV5-1	TRBJ2-7	many	-	TGCGCCAGCAGCCTGATGGACGGTACCTACGAGCAGTACTTC	CASSLMDGTYEQYF
TRBV29-1	TRBJ1-1	many	-	TGCAGCGTCCGTGGAATAGCGAACACTGAAGCTTTCTTT	CSVRGIANTEAFF
TRBV4-3	TRBJ2-3	many	-	TGCGCCAGCAGCCAAGATACAGGGATATTAGCAGATACGCAGTATTTT	CASSQDTGILADTQYF
TRBV9	TRBJ2-3	many	-	TGTGCCAGCAGCGTAGGTAGCGCAGTAGCAGATACGCAGTATTTT	CASSVGSAVADTQYF
TRBV11-2	TRBJ2-5	many	-	TGTGCCAGCAGCTTGGAGTGGGGGAGACGAGAGACCCAGTACTTC	CASSLEWGRRETQYF
TRBV29-1	TRBJ1-1	many	-	TGCAGCGTTGACTTGGGAAACATTGAAGCTTTCTTT	CSVDLGNIEAFF
TRBV4-3	TRBJ2-2	few	TRBD2	TGCGCCAGCAGCCCCGGGGGACTAGCCTACACCGGGGAGCTGTTTTTT	CASSPGGLAYTGELFF
TRBV27	TRBJ2-7	-	TRBD2	TGTGCCAGCAGTCCCCGGAGCGGGAGGACTCTAACTAGCTCCTACGAGCAGTACTTC	CASSPRSGRTLTSSYEQYF
TRBV25-1	TRBJ2-5	many	-	TGTGCCAGCAGTATAAATCAGGGGAGTAGGGAGACCCAGTACTTC	CASSINQGSRETQYF
TRBV6-2/TRBV6-3	TRBJ1-5	many	TRBD1	TGTGCCAGCAGCCTCGGACAGGGTGCCGGCAATCAGCCCCAGCATTTT	CASSLGQGAGNQPQHF
TRBV7-9	TRBJ1-4	-	TRBD1	TGTGCCAGCAGGACCACAGGGGCTAATGAAAAACTGTTTTTT	CASRTTGANEKLFF
TRBV29-1	TRBJ1-2	many	-	TGCAGCGTTGAAGGGCCCACAGTCAGAAACTATGGCTACACCTTC	CSVEGPTVRNYGYTF
TRBV28	TRBJ2-7	-	TRBD2	TGTGCCAGCAGTCCCCTATACCCACTAGCGGGAGGTGGCGAGCAGTACTTC	CASSPLYPLAGGGEQYF
TRBV11-2	TRBJ2-7	-	-	TGTGCCAGCAGCCTAAACTTCTACGAGCAGTACTTC	CASSLNFYEQYF
TRBV11-2	TRBJ2-7	many	TRBD2	TGTGCCAGCAGCTTACTCAACCACCGGACTCAGCGGGAGGGGGTATACGAGCAGTACTTC	CASSLLNHRTQREGVYEQYF
TRBV12-3/TRBV12-4	TRBJ2-7	many	TRBD2	TGTGCCAGCAGGTCCGGGACTAGGGGCGAGCAGTACTTC	CASRSGTRGEQYF
TRBV11-1	TRBJ2-4	many	TRBD1	TGTGCCAGCAGCCGAGGGGGCGGGTTCGCCAAAAACATTCAGTACTTC	CASSRGGGFAKNIQYF
TRBV20-1	TRBJ2-1	many	TRBD2	TGCAGTGCTAGAGTCAGACTAGCGGGAGTACCCCATACCCTAAATGAGCAGTTCTTC	CSARVRLAGVPHTLNEQFF
TRBV7-3	TRBJ2-1	many	TRBD2	TGTGCCAGCAGCCCAGAGGCTAGCGGGACGTACAATGAGCAGTTCTTC	CASSPEASGTYNEQFF
TRBV20-1	TRBJ2-2	many	-	TGCAGTGCTAATAAAGGGAACACCGGGGAGCTGTTTTTT	CSANKGNTGELFF
TRBV9	TRBJ2-5	many	-	TGTGCCAGCAGCGTAGTAGGGGGTCAAGAGACCCAGTACTTC	CASSVVGGQETQYF
TRBV18	TRBJ2-3	many	-	TGTGCCAGCTCACCAGGCCAGCGGGTGGATACGCAGTATTTT	CASSPGQRVDTQYF
TRBV5-5	TRBJ1-5	many	TRBD1	TGTGCCAGCAGCACGGACAGGGGACTAGAAAGCAATCAGCCCCAGCATTTT	CASSTDRGLESNQPQHF
TRBV4-1	TRBJ2-1	many	TRBD1	TGCGCCAGCAGCCCCTCCGGGACAGGGGGCTACAATGAGCAGTTCTTC	CASSPSGTGGYNEQFF
TRBV4-3	TRBJ1-4	many	TRBD1	TGCGCCAGCAGCCATCTATGGACAGGGGGCGCAGTAAAACTGTTTTTT	CASSHLWTGGAVKLFF
TRBV5-1	TRBJ2-7	many	TRBD2	TGCGCCAGCAGCTTGGCCAGCGGGAGGGCCTACGAGCAGTACTTC	CASSLASGRAYEQYF
TRBV15	TRBJ2-6	many	-	TGTGCCACCAGCAGAGACAGGCTTAGCTCTGGGGCCAACGTCCTGACTTTC	CATSRDRLSSGANVLTF
TRBV28	TRBJ2-1	many	TRBD2	TGTGCCAGCACACTAGCGGGAGATGTTGAGCAGTTCTTC	CASTLAGDVEQFF
TRBV7-3	TRBJ2-3	few	TRBD2	TGTGCCAGCAGCTCGGGGCCCGGGGGGGGAACAGATACGCAGTATTTT	CASSSGPGGGTDTQYF
TRBV6-6	TRBJ2-7	-	TRBD2	TGTGCCAGCAGTTACAGTGCGGGAGAGAATCTTATGTACGAGCAGTACTTC	CASSYSAGENLMYEQYF
TRBV12-3/TRBV12-4	TRBJ2-2	many	-	TGTGCCACCAGGACCGCAACCGGGGAGCTGTTTTTT	CATRTATGELFF
TRBV7-2	TRBJ1-5	many	TRBD1	TGTGCCAGCAGCTTACAGGGGGTGTGGACACAGTCTCAGCCCCAGCATTTT	CASSLQGVWTQSQPQHF